The clone carrying this T cell receptor (beta chain) was recorded a few times. These data come from a study of blood T cells in healthy people across ages. Together with a sample-barcoded 5' primer, a J-beta primer mix was included in a second PCR lasting about 6 to 12 cycles. TCRdb reanalysed the 5' RACE reads using MiXCR and keeps one entry per CDR3 protein. The sample holds 550,000 to 750,000 distinct CDR3 sequences, 20% to 25% seen once. Donors each provided 8 to 10 milliliters of peripheral blood. Total RNA extraction produced at least 5 micrograms (per sample) for the study. This CDR3 contains 14 residues. Germline CDR1 reads SGHRS; CDR2 reads YFSETQ. Trimming shortened V by 0 bases and J by 0 bases, and 7 bases separated the two germline ends.

This sequence joins TRBV5-1 and TRBJ2-7; D gene uncertain. This clonotype was sampled from an older man in good health. Sequencing was performed on blood. The CDR3 loop reads CASSLAALSYEQYF. In nucleotides, the CDR3 is TGCGCCAGCAGCTTGGCTGCGCTCTCCTACGAGCAGTACTTC.